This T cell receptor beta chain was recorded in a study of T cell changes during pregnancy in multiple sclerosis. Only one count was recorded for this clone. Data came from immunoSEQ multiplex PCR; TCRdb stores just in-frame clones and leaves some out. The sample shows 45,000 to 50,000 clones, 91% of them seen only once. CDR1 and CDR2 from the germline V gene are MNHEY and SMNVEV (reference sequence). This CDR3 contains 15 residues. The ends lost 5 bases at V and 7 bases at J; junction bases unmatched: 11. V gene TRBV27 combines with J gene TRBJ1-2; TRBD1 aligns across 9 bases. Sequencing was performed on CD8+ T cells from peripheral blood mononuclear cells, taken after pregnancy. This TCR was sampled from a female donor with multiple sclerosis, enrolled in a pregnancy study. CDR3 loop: CASSPGGQGVFGYTF. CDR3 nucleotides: TGTGCCAGCAGTCCGGGGGGACAGGGTGTATTTGGCTACACCTTC.